These 8 T cell receptor beta chains were all obtained from the same sample, sequenced in a study of Tregs in tolerant kidney transplant recipients. Sequencing was performed with immunoSEQ multiplex PCR; in TCRdb, only in-frame clones are kept and a portion is missing. The sample consists of about 240,000 clones, approximately 83% of them appearing once. The sequenced sample consisted of CD4+ T cells from blood. These receptors all stem from a human donor in good health.

This sequence joins TRBV6-1 and TRBJ2-2; 9 bases line up with TRBD1. CDR3 size: 16 residues. In germline, CDR1 is MNHNS, CDR2 SASEGT. The J segment lost 7 bases and the V segment lost 3 bases, leaving 9 bases of the junction unmatched. The DNA of the CDR3 is TGTGCCAGCAGTGAGGTCGGGACAGGGTGGATCGGGGAGCTGTTTTTT. This sequence encodes CASSEVGTGWIGELFF.

Remarks on this clone: The junction and the germline gene differ at one end; a read error may be behind it. This chain connects TRBV7-7 to TRBJ2-1; 12 nucleotides agree with TRBD2. CDR3 length: 16 amino acids. Per the germline V gene, CDR1 is SSHAT and CDR2 is FNYEAQ (reference sequence). The DNA for the CDR3 is TGTGCTAGCAGCCTGGGGGGGACTAGCGGGCTTGGGGAGCAGTTCTTC. This sequence encodes CASSLGGTSGLGEQFF.

The rearrangement uses TRBV10-3 and TRBJ1-2; a possible D gene is TRBD1 (5 bases). The CDR3 covers 13 residues. Germline V gives CDR1 ENHRY, CDR2 SYGVKD. The V and J ends lost 10 bases and 5 bases respectively, with 17 bases between them. The CDR3 nucleotides read TGTGCCACCTCCGAAACGACAGTGTATGGCTACACCTTC. This codes for CATSETTVYGYTF.

This clone appeared a single time. V and J are TRBV29-1 and TRBJ2-1, with 8 bases that match TRBD2. The CDR3 extends over 14 amino acids. After removal of 6 bases from V and 5 bases from J, the junction contained 9 bases not matched to a gene. CDR1 and CDR2 (germline): SQVTM, ANQGSEA. CDR3 region: CSVVDASGHNEQFF. For the CDR3, the DNA is TGCAGCGTCGTAGATGCTAGCGGGCACAATGAGCAGTTCTTC.

The chain employs TRBV7-2 and TRBJ2-2; no clear D. The CDR3 totals 16 residues. Trimming took 5 bases from V and 0 from J, leaving 13 bases between them. CDR1 and CDR2 (germline): SGHTA, FQGNSA. CDR3 amino acids: CASSLFAGSNTGELFF. As DNA, the CDR3 is TGTGCCAGCAGCCTGTTTGCAGGATCGAACACCGGGGAGCTGTTTTTT. Full variable domain (missing parts from reference TRBV7-2 and TRBJ2-2): GAGVSQSPSNKVTEKGKDVELRCDPISGHTALYWYRQSLGQGLEFLIYFQGNSAPDKSGLPSDRFSAERTGGSVSTLTIQRTQQEDSAVYLCASSLFAGSNTGELFFGEGSRLTVL.

The V and J genes are TRBV30 and TRBJ2-1; D uncertain. Trimming took off 7 bases at V and 13 bases at J, with 8 bases between the two ends. Germline-derived CDR1 and CDR2 are GTSNPN and SVGIG (reference sequence). There are 8 residues in the CDR3. CDR3 sequence (DNA): TGTGCCTCCTCCTCCCAGTTCTTC. Protein: CASSSQFF.

The V gene is TRBV30, the J gene TRBJ2-3, with D possibly being TRBD2 (6 bases). V was trimmed by 5 bases and J by 3 bases, leaving 9 bases between them. Germline V lookup: CDR1 GTSNPN, CDR2 SVGIG (reference sequence). The CDR3 is 12 residues long. CDR3 coding DNA: TGTGCCTGGGGGGACTCTACAGATACGCAGTATTTT. Protein sequence: CAWGDSTDTQYF.

The chain recombines TRBV7-8 with TRBJ1-5, with D hard to call. The CDR3 spans 15 residues. CDR1 is SGHVS and CDR2 is FQNEAQ in the germline V gene. With 5 bases removed from V and 5 bases from J, the gap between germline ends came to 16 bases. CDR3 nucleotides: TGTGCCAGCAGCCCGGATGAGGTAGGCCATCAGCCCCAGCATTTT. Amino acid sequence: CASSPDEVGHQPQHF.